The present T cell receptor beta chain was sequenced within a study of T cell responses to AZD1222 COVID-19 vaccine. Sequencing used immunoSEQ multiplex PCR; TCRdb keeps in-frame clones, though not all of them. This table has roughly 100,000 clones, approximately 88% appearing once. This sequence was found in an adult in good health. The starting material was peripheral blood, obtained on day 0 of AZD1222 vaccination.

The CDR3 protein is CAISEIPPLNTEAFF. The DNA of the CDR3 is TGTGCCATCAGTGAAATCCCCCCCCTGAACACTGAAGCTTTCTTT. This rearrangement joins TRBV10-3 to TRBJ1-1; D ambiguous. V lost 3 bases to trimming and J lost 0 bases, with 11 bases between them. This CDR3 contains 15 residues. Germline values: CDR1 ENHRY, CDR2 SYGVKD.